A single sample gave rise to the 9 T cell receptor beta chains below, sequenced in a study of blood T cell repertoires in COVID-19. Produced via immunoSEQ multiplex PCR; TCRdb's table is partial and in-frame only. Of about 350,000 clones in the sample, around 86% were seen once. Sequenced material: peripheral blood. The origin of the receptors is a woman aged 50 to 65 with COVID-19, enrolled during active disease.

This rearrangement joins TRBV11-3 to TRBJ2-1; a weak D match, TRBD2 (5 bases). The CDR3 has 15 residues. The germline CDR1 and CDR2 sequences are SGHNT and YENEEA. The V and J ends lost 2 bases and 4 bases respectively, with 12 bases between them. The CDR3 here is CASSLLSGPYNEQFF. In DNA form, the CDR3 reads TGTGCCAGCAGCTTATTGAGCGGCCCGTACAATGAGCAGTTCTTC.

The genes are TRBV7-8 and TRBJ1-1, with D unresolved. From germline, CDR1 is SGHVS and CDR2 FQNEAQ. The CDR3 covers 14 residues. Deletions cut 2 bases from V and 1 base from J, with 8 bases between. CDR3 loop: CASSLISWNTEAFF. The CDR3 DNA reads as TGTGCCAGCAGCTTAATTTCCTGGAACACTGAAGCTTTCTTT.

This clone was counted only a few times. The J gene is TRBJ1-1, the V gene TRBV7-9; perhaps TRBD1 as D (5 bases). CDR1 is SEHNR, CDR2 FQNEAQ, per germline (reference sequence). V lost 5 bases to trimming and J lost 6 bases, with 19 bases between them. This CDR3 contains 15 residues. As DNA, the CDR3 is TGTGCCAGCAGCCTGGCGGGGCCGGGGGTCGCTGAAGCTTTCTTT. This sequence encodes CASSLAGPGVAEAFF.

The rearrangement uses TRBV3-1 (or the pseudogene TRBV3-2) and TRBJ2-1, with 7 nucleotides matching TRBD2. Germline CDR1 and CDR2: LGHDT and YNNKEL (reference sequence). This CDR3 spans 17 amino acids. The V segment lost 4 bases and the J segment 0 bases; nucleotides outside the gene matches: 9. CDR3 sequence (DNA): TGTGCCAGCAGCCTAACTAGACTAGCCGCCTCCTACAATGAGCAGTTCTTC. This codes for CASSLTRLAASYNEQFF.

This clone occurred once. The chain links TRBV27 to TRBJ2-5, with a weak D call TRBD1 (6 bases). V lost 2 bases and J 5 bases, leaving 12 bases between the germline ends. This CDR3 has 14 amino acids. From germline, CDR1 is MNHEY and CDR2 SMNVEV (reference sequence). The CDR3 spells CASSLRFQGETQYF. Written as DNA, the CDR3 is TGTGCCAGCAGTTTACGTTTTCAGGGGGAGACCCAGTACTTC.

The chain uses TRBV5-6 and TRBJ1-6; D is possibly TRBD1 (6 bases). The CDR3 loop spans 16 amino acids. V shed 0 bases and J shed 9 bases, with 16 bases lying between them. The germline V gene encodes CDR1 SGHDT and CDR2 YYEEEE. The CDR3: CASSLAGQGSLSPLHF. In DNA, the CDR3 is TGTGCCAGCAGCTTGGCAGGGCAGGGGTCCCTTTCACCCCTCCACTTT.

The chain is built from TRBV28 and TRBJ2-1; no firm D call. Germline lookup yields CDR1 MDHEN and CDR2 SYDVKM. The germline V and J ends were trimmed by 8 bases and 2 bases, with 10 bases remaining between them. This CDR3 region has 13 residues. The CDR3 loop reads CASGHPTYNEQFF. The CDR3 region has the DNA TGTGCCAGCGGGCACCCCACCTACAATGAGCAGTTCTTC.

This chain uses TRBV7-9 with TRBJ2-5, with 7 nucleotides matching TRBD2. Germline CDR1 SEHNR, CDR2 FQNEAQ (reference sequence). With 0 bases clipped from V and 5 bases from J, the junction kept 3 bases outside the gene matches. This CDR3 contains 14 residues. The CDR3 spells CASSLAGGPETQYF. The CDR3 nucleotides read TGTGCCAGCAGCTTAGCGGGAGGGCCGGAGACCCAGTACTTC.

The chain links TRBV7-6 to TRBJ2-2, with 13 positions matching TRBD2. Trimming took 5 bases from V and 6 from J; bases not matched to a gene: 9. From germline, CDR1 is SGHVS and CDR2 FNYEAQ. This CDR3 has 17 amino acids. The CDR3 region is CASSQGGLAGVSGELFF. The DNA of the CDR3 is TGTGCCAGCAGCCAAGGCGGACTAGCGGGAGTTTCCGGGGAGCTGTTTTTT.